The subject of this entry is one T cell receptor beta chain. The antigen is unknown. CDR3 length: 14 amino acids. The ends were cut back, 7 bases at V and 10 bases at J, with 17 bases in the middle. Germline V gives CDR1 MNHNS, CDR2 SASEGT. The source of the sample is a study of vaccination and CD4 T cells after COVID-19. Study outcomes and limitations: Convalescent patients displayed spike mono-reactivity in 304 of 307 vaccine-specific clones.

Regarding treatment: roughly 10-day PBMC culture with coronavirus spike peptide pools or control peptides (ViraFEST assay). Oncomine TCR Beta short-read sequencing was applied to DNA from cultured CD4+ T cells. Each CDR3 protein is one row after TCRdb ran MiXCR on the PCR reads. Of some 21,000 distinct CDR3 sequences in the sample, 55% to 70% were seen once. This sequence originates from a human donor who received a COVID-19 vaccine. This specimen was CD4+ T cells from blood, cultured in vitro, taken after SARS-CoV-2 vaccination. This sequence joins TRBV6-1 and TRBJ1-6; the D is unclear. The CDR3 spells CASTSLGSESPLHF. CDR3 in DNA: TGTGCCAGCACTTCCCTGGGTTCCGAATCACCCCTCCACTTT.